Below are 9 T cell receptor beta chains sequenced from a single sample in a study of cytomegalovirus exposure and HLA in healthy donors. The PCR used 60 Vbeta and 13 Jbeta primers. Profiled with immunoSEQ multiplex PCR; TCRdb holds only in-frame clones, not every one. Among 200,000 to 250,000 clones listed, more than 75% were seen once. Sequencing used PBMCs. These receptors were obtained from a woman in her thirties or forties in good health and CMV-seronegative.

The chain couples TRBV23-1 to TRBJ2-7; 8 bases agree with TRBD1. TRBV23-1 carries the ORF label, with uncertain function. The CDR3 runs to 17 residues. V lost 4 bases, J lost 3 bases, and 14 bases stayed unmatched. CDR3 loop: CASSPHPLPGGRYEQYF. CDR3 bases: TGCGCCAGCAGTCCCCACCCTCTACCAGGGGGCCGCTACGAGCAGTACTTC.

In this sample, this clone turned up a few times. The chain has TRBV19 and TRBJ1-3, with TRBD1 as a possible D gene (5 bases). The CDR3 loop spans 15 amino acids. Germline V CDR1 and CDR2: LNHDA, SQIVND (reference sequence). V shed 5 bases and J shed 0 bases, with 11 bases lying between them. The CDR3 coding sequence is TGTGCCAGTAGTTGGGGCAGGATCTCTGGAAACACCATATATTTT. It specifies CASSWGRISGNTIYF.

Comment on this clone: Other DNA sequences in this sample translate to the same CDR3. This chain joins TRBV29-1 and TRBJ2-3, with 11 bases fitting TRBD2. The CDR3 sequence is 19 residues long. Germline-derived CDR1 and CDR2 are SQVTM and ANQGSEA. V shed 0 bases and J 3 bases; nucleotides not matched to a gene: 14. The CDR3 bases are TGCAGCGTTGAAGATCCCGCCGCTACGGGACTAGCGGCAACAGATACGCAGTATTTT. As protein: CSVEDPAATGLAATDTQYF.

As to this clone: The same CDR3 arises from other DNA sequences in this sample as well. The chain uses TRBV6-6 and TRBJ2-7; 14 nucleotides line up with TRBD2. J gave up 3 bases and V 6 bases, and 7 bases lay outside the gene matches. In germline, CDR1 is MNHNY, CDR2 SVGAGI (reference sequence). This CDR3 comprises 16 residues. The CDR3 bases are TGTGCCAGCAGCAAAGCCGGGACTAGCGGGAGCTACGAGCAGTACTTC. This translates into CASSKAGTSGSYEQYF.

This clone was seen a single time. The chain uses TRBV7-2 and TRBJ2-5, with unresolved D. The CDR3 loop spans 12 amino acids. V was shortened by 8 bases and J by 7 bases, with 14 bases between the two germline ends. Germline-derived CDR1 and CDR2 are SGHTA and FQGNSA. CDR3 nucleotide sequence: TGTGCCAGCTCGGTTCCCTCTGGGACCCAGTACTTC. Translating it yields CASSVPSGTQYF.

This clone was detected only once. V is TRBV4-1 and J is TRBJ1-1; the D is unclear. The germline V gene has CDR1 MGHRA and CDR2 YSYEKL. There are 15 residues in the CDR3. Trimming took 2 bases from V and 1 from J, leaving 11 bases between them. CDR3 sequence (DNA): TGCGCCAGCAGCCAACAAGGAGTGGGGAACACTGAAGCTTTCTTT. Its translation: CASSQQGVGNTEAFF.

In this sample, this clone turned up once. The same CDR3 is also encoded by other DNA sequences in this sample. The V call is TRBV18, the J call TRBJ2-7, with 7 positions matching TRBD1. With 3 bases clipped from V and 3 bases from J, the junction kept 2 bases outside the gene matches. The CDR3 consists of 13 residues. From germline, CDR1 is KGHSH and CDR2 LQKENI. The CDR3 is CASSPGTDYEQYF. The DNA for the CDR3 is TGTGCCAGCTCACCCGGGACAGACTACGAGCAGTACTTC.

This sequence joins TRBV6-6 and TRBJ2-5; D is unresolved. Trimming cost V 5 bases and J 5 bases, with 12 bases left between them. Germline loops: CDR1 MNHNY, CDR2 SVGAGI (reference sequence). This CDR3 has 13 residues. As DNA, the CDR3 is TGTGCCAGCAGTCGGTCGATTTGGGAGACCCAGTACTTC. Protein sequence: CASSRSIWETQYF.

This chain uses TRBV6-1 with TRBJ2-7, with TRBD1 as a possible D gene (5 bases). V lost 2 bases and J 3 bases, leaving 8 bases between the germline ends. In germline, CDR1 is MNHNS, CDR2 SASEGT. This CDR3 contains 13 residues. The CDR3 reads CASSELQGYEQYF. CDR3 DNA sequence: TGTGCCAGCAGTGAACTTCAGGGCTACGAGCAGTACTTC.